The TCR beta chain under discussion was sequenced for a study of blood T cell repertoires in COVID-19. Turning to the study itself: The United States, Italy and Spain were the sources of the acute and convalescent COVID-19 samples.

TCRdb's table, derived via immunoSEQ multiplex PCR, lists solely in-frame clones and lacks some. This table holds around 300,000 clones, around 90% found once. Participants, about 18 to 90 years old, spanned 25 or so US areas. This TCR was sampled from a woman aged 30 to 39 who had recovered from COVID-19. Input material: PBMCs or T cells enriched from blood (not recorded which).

The CDR3 region has the DNA TGCAGTGCTAGTCCCCCTAGCGGGGGCTACGAGCAGTACTTC. Translation: CSASPPSGGYEQYF. The chain joins TRBV20-1 to TRBJ2-7; 10 bases fit TRBD2. CDR1 and CDR2 from the germline V gene are DFQATT and SNEGSKA (reference sequence). V gave up 3 bases and J gave up 3 bases; unmatched junction bases: 5. This CDR3 comprises 14 residues.